The T cell receptor beta chain under discussion was sequenced for a study of blood T cell repertoires in COVID-19. Study-level background: Acute and convalescent COVID-19 samples came from the United States, Italy and Spain.

The germline gives CDR1 SGHAT, CDR2 FQDESV (reference sequence). The CDR3 consists of 14 residues. The germline V and J ends were trimmed by 3 bases and 3 bases, with 12 bases remaining between them. Profiled with immunoSEQ multiplex PCR; TCRdb holds only in-frame clones, not every one. The data show under 200,000 clones, just over 85% seen once. The TCR comes from a man between 60 and 75 years old with acute or convalescent COVID-19. Sequenced: peripheral blood. The genes are TRBV11-1 and TRBJ2-7, with D unclear. CDR3 region: CASSFGLGNYEQYF. The DNA for the CDR3 is TGTGCCAGCAGCTTCGGTCTAGGAAACTACGAGCAGTACTTC.